This TCR beta chain is drawn from a study of CD8 T cells in Susac syndrome. Study-wide points: As the study acknowledged, the number of individuals who were part of its TCR sequencing and HLA analysis was relatively small.

Random hexamers were used to reverse transcribe the RNA input (about 0.45 to 1 ug). Amplification of TCR beta CDR3 across 54 Vbeta and 13 Jbeta was performed with immunoSEQ multiplex PCR. Via MiXCR, TCRdb re-called the immunoSEQ multiplex PCR reads, giving one row per CDR3 protein. The sample comprises roughly 120,000 distinct CDR3 sequences, around 95% of which are singletons, and roughly 0.099% rests with the top ten. Sequencing of TCR beta drew on CD8+ and CD4+ T cells from blood. In the case of this clonotype: Its antigen is unknown.

The receptor was isolated from a human donor in good health. Sequenced: CD4+ T cells from PBMCs.

As DNA, the CDR3 is TGTGCCTGGATCGAAGGGGGCAAGAGCACCGGGGAGCTGTTTTTT. Its translation is CAWIEGGKSTGELFF. This chain links TRBV30 with TRBJ2-2; 7 nucleotides agree with TRBD1. The CDR3 has 15 residues. Germline lookup yields CDR1 GTSNPN and CDR2 SVGIG (reference sequence). V shed 4 bases, J shed 4 bases, and the junction held 9 bases outside the gene matches.